The sequence of this T cell receptor (beta chain) was determined in a study of beta chain features in type 1 diabetes. In the study overall: There were some 110 million sorted cells examined across all samples.

The sequenced template was cDNA made from the entire isolated RNA. About 3.57 million reads were obtained on average from naive, central memory and regulatory T cell samples. The repertoire was sequenced with immunoSEQ multiplex PCR; TCRdb's copy has only in-frame clones and lacks some. This table has fewer than 250,000 clones, around 10% appearing once. Germline V gene sequence: CDR1 SNHLY, CDR2 FYNNEI. The germline V and J ends were trimmed by 5 bases and 3 bases, with 25 bases remaining between them. The CDR3 length is 18 residues. Study-level findings and limits: PCR may have favored shorter templates equally in patients and controls.

Averaging approximately 110 mL, one heparinised blood draw came from each individual donor. In the case of this clone: Its antigen is unknown.

Sequencing input: naive CD4+ T cells from blood. This rearrangement joins TRBV2 to TRBJ1-2; the D is unclear. The sequence derives from a woman between 18 and 29 years old in good health. The CDR3 nucleotides read TGTGCCAGCAGTCGGGAAATCCAAGGACGGAACCCTCACTATGGCTACACCTTC. Translating it yields CASSREIQGRNPHYGYTF.